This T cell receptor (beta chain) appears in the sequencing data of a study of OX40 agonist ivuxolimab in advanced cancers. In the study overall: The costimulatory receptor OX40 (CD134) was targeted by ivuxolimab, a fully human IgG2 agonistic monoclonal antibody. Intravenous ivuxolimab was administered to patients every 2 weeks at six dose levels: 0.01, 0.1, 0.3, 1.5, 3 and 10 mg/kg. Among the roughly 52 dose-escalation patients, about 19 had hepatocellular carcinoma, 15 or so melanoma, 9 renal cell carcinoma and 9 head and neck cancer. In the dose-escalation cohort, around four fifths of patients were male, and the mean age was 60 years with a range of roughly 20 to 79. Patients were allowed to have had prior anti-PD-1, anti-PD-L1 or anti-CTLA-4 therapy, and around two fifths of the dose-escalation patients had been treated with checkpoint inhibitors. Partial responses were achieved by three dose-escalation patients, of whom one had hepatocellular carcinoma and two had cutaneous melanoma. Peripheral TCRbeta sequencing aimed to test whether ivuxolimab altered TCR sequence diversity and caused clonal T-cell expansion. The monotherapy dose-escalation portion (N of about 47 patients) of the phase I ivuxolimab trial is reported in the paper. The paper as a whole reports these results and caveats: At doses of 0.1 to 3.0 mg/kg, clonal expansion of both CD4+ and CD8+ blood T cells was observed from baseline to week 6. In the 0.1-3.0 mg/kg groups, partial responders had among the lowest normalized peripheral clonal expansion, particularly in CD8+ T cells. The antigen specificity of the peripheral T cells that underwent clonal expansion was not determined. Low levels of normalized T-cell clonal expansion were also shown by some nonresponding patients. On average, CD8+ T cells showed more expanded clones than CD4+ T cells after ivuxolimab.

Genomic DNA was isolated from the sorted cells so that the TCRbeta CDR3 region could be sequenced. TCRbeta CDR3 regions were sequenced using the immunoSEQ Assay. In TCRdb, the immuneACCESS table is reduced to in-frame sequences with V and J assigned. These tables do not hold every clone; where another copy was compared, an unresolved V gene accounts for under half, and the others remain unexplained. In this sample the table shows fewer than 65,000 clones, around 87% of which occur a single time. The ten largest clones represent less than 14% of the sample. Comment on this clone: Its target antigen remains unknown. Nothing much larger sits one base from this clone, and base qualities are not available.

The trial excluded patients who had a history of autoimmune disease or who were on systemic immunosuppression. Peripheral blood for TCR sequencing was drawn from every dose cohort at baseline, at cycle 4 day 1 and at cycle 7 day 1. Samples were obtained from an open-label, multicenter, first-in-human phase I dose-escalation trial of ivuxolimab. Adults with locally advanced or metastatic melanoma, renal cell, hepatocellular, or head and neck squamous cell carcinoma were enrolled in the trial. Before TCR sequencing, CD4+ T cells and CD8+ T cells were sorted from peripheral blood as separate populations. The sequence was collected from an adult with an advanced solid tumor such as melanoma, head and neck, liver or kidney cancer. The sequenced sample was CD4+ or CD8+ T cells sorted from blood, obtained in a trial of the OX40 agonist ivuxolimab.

The nucleotides are TGTGCCAGCAGCCACGGGAGTACCTACGAGCAGTACTTC. It specifies CASSHGSTYEQYF. Recombination joined TRBV4-2 with TRBJ2-7, with a tentative D gene TRBD2 over 6 matching bases. CDR1 LGHNA and CDR2 YNFKEQ were looked up in the germline V gene. The CDR3 holds 13 amino acids from the cysteine to the phenylalanine. The read is trimmed to its CDR3 DNA, 39 bases read in frame from base 1. At the junction V is shortened by 3 bases and J by 2 bases, with 8 bases in between.